The 5 T cell receptor beta chains given below trace back to one sample, sequenced in a study of T cells in Graves' hyperthyroidism and ophthalmopathy. Using RNA transcripts as the source, TCR beta CDR3 regions were amplified. HTBI primers were used for first-round RT-PCR of the TCR CDR3. TCRdb passed the multiplex PCR reads through MiXCR, listing each CDR3 protein once. The sample has approximately 380,000 distinct CDR3 sequences; approximately 18% are singletons. What was sequenced was blood. The receptor source for this set is a man aged 18 to 35 with Graves' ophthalmopathy.

This clonotype showed up many times. The chain combines TRBV20-1 with TRBJ1-1; D is perhaps TRBD1 (5 bases). Germline-derived CDR1 and CDR2 are DFQATT and SNEGSKA (reference sequence). The CDR3 totals 13 residues. V dropped 2 bases and J dropped 5 bases, with 12 bases sitting between them. The DNA of the CDR3 is TGCAGTGCTAGACGGGACCCCCAGACTGAAGCTTTCTTT. It encodes CSARRDPQTEAFF.

This clonotype occurred a few times. The chain carries TRBV6-1 and TRBJ1-5; tentative D call: TRBD1 (6 bases). This CDR3 comprises 13 residues. Germline CDR1 is MNHNS and CDR2 is SASEGT. Trimming shortened V by 4 bases and J by 3 bases, and 7 bases separated the two germline ends. CDR3 nucleotides: TGTGCCAGCAGTGGGGGGGCCAATCAGCCCCAGCATTTT. Amino acid sequence: CASSGGANQPQHF.

There are many counts of this clonotype. The rearrangement joins TRBV12-3 or TRBV12-4 to TRBJ1-3; D not certain. The CDR3 has 13 amino acids. With 11 bases removed from V and 1 base from J, the gap between germline ends came to 12 bases. The CDR3 DNA follows: TGTGCCTCCTCGACCAGATCTGGAAACACCATATATTTT. Encoded protein: CASSTRSGNTIYF.

This chain connects TRBV6-4 to TRBJ2-1; 11 nucleotides agree with TRBD2. Germline V CDR1 and CDR2: MRHNA, SNTAGT. V lost 4 bases and J lost 8; bases outside the gene matches: 4. CDR3 length equals 14 residues. CDR3 in amino acids: CASSVAGGPYEQFF. The DNA of the CDR3 is TGTGCCAGCAGTGTAGCGGGGGGGCCTTATGAGCAGTTCTTC.

This clonotype was seen ten or more times. The rearrangement joins TRBV11-1 to TRBJ2-5; D perhaps matches TRBD1 (5 bases). The CDR3 is 13 amino acids. CDR1 is SGHAT, CDR2 FQDESV, per germline (reference sequence). V lost 8 bases, J lost 0 bases, and 10 bases lay in between. Here the CDR3 reads CASQGKNQETQYF. The CDR3 DNA follows: TGTGCCAGCCAGGGCAAGAACCAAGAGACCCAGTACTTC.